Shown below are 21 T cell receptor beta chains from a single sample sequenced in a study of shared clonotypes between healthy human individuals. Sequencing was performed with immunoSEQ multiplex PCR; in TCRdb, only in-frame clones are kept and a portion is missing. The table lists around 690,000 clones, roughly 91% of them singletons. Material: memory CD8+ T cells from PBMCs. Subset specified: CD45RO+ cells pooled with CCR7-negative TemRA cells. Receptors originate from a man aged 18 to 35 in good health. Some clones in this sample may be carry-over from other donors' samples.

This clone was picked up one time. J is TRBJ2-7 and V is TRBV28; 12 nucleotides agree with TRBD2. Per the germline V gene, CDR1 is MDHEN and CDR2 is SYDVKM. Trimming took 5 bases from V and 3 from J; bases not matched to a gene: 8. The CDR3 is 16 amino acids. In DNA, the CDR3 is TGTGCCAGCAGTCCGGCTAGCGGGAGGGCTTTCTACGAGCAGTACTTC. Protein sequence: CASSPASGRAFYEQYF.

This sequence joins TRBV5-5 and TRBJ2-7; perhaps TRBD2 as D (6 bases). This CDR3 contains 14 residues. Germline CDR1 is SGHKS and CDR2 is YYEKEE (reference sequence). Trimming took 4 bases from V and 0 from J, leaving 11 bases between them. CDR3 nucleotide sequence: TGTGCCAGCAGCCATGGACTAAACTCCTACGAGCAGTACTTC. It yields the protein CASSHGLNSYEQYF.

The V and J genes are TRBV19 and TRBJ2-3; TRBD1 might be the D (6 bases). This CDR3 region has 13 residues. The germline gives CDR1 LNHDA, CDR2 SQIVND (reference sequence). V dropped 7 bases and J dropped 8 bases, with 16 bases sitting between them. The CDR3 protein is CASIATGLGTQYF. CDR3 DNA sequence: TGTGCCAGTATCGCTACAGGGTTGGGTACGCAGTATTTT.

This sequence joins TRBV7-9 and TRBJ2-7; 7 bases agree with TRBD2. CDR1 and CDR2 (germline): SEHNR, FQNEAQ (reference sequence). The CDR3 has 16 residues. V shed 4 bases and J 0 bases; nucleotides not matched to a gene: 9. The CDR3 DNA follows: TGTGCCAGCAGCTCCTCCCCGGGGGGTCTCTCCTACGAGCAGTACTTC. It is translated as CASSSSPGGLSYEQYF. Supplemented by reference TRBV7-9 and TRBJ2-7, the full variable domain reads DTGVSQNPRHKITKRGQNVTFRCDPISEHNRLYWYRQTLGQGPEFLTYFQNEAQLEKSRLLSDRFSAERPKGSFSTLEIQRTEQGDSAMYLCASSSSPGGLSYEQYFGPGTRLTVT.

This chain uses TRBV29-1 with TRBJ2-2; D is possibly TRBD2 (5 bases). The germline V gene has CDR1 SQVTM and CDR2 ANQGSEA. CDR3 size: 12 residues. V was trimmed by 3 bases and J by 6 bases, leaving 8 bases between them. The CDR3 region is CSVDGGSGELFF. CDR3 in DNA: TGCAGCGTTGATGGAGGCTCCGGGGAGCTGTTTTTT.

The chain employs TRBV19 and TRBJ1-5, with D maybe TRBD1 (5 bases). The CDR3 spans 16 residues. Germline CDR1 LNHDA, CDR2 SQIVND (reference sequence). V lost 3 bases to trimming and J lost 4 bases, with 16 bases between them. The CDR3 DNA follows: TGTGCCAGTAGTATGGACACCGGGCCCTATAATCAGCCCCAGCATTTT. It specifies CASSMDTGPYNQPQHF.

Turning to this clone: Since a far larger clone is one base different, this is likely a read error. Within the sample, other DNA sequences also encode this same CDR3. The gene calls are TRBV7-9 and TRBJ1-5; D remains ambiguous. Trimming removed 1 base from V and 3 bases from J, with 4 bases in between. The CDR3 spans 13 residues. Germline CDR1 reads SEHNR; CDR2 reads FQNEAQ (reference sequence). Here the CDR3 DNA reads TGTGCCAGCAGCTTAGTGGACAATCAGCCCCAGCATTTT. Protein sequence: CASSLVDNQPQHF.

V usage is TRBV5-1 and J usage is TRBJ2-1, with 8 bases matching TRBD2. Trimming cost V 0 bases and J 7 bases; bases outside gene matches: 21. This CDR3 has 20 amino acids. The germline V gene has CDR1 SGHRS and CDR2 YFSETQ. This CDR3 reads CASSLGVDLAGWTSWNEQFF. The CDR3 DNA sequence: TGCGCCAGCAGCTTGGGGGTCGATCTAGCGGGTTGGACCTCGTGGAATGAGCAGTTCTTC.

Here the CDR3 DNA reads TGTGCCAGCAGCGGGACTCCGGGACAGGGGAATAAGAACGAGCAGTACTTC. Protein: CASSGTPGQGNKNEQYF. The chain has TRBV9 and TRBJ2-7; TRBD1 matches at 10 bases. Germline CDR1 and CDR2: SGDLS and YYNGEE. V dropped 3 bases and J dropped 5; count of bases not matched to a gene: 14. The length of the CDR3 is 17 residues.

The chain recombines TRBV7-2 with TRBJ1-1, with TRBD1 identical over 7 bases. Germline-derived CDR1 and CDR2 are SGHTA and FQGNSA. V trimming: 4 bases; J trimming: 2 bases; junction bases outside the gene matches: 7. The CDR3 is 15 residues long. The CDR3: CASSSHRGTNTEAFF. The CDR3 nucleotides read TGTGCCAGCAGCTCACACAGGGGAACAAACACTGAAGCTTTCTTT.

In DNA form, the CDR3 reads TGTGCCACCAGCAGAGAGGGATACTCTGGAAACACCATATATTTT. Its translation is CATSREGYSGNTIYF. J is TRBJ1-3 and V is TRBV15, with D unclear. From germline, CDR1 is LNHNV and CDR2 YYDKDF (reference sequence). This CDR3 spans 15 amino acids. V was pared by 0 bases and J by 0 bases, with 6 bases between.

CDR3: CASSSNEIMDTGELFF. CDR3 nucleotides: TGCGCCAGCAGCTCGAACGAAATAATGGACACCGGGGAGCTGTTTTTT. The chain uses TRBV5-1 and TRBJ2-2; D remains ambiguous. CDR1 and CDR2 (germline): SGHRS, YFSETQ. Trimming stripped 3 bases from V and 3 bases from J, with 15 bases between. The CDR3 runs to 16 residues.

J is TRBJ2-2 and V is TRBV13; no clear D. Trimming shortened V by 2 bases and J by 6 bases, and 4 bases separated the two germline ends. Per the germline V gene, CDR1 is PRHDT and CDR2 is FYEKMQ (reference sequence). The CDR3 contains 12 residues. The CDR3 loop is CASSLNPGELFF. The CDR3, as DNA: TGTGCCAGCAGCTTAAATCCCGGGGAGCTGTTTTTT.

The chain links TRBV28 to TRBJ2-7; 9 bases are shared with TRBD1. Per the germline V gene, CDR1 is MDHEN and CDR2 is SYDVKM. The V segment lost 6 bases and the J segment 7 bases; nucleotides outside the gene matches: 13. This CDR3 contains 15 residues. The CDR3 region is CASRHLRDRAPEQYF. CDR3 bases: TGTGCCAGCAGACACCTCCGGGACAGGGCGCCGGAGCAGTACTTC.

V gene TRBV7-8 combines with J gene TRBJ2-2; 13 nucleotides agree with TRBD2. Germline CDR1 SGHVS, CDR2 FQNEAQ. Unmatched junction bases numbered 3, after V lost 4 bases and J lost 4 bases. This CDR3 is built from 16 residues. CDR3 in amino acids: CASSSGLAGVTGELFF. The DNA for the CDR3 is TGTGCCAGCAGCTCAGGACTAGCGGGAGTCACCGGGGAGCTGTTTTTT.

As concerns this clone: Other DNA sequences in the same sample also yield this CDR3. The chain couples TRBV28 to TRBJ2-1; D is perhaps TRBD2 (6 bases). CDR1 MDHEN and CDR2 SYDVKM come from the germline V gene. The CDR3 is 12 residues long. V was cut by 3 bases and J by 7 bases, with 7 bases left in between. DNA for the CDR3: TGTGCCAGCAGTTTTCGGGGGAATGAGCAGTTCTTC. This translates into CASSFRGNEQFF.

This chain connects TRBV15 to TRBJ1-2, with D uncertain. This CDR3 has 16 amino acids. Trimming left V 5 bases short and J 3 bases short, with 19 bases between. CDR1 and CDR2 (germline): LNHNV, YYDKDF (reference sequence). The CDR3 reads CATSSRTLDIYYGYTF. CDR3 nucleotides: TGTGCCACCAGCTCCAGAACGTTAGACATTTACTATGGCTACACCTTC.

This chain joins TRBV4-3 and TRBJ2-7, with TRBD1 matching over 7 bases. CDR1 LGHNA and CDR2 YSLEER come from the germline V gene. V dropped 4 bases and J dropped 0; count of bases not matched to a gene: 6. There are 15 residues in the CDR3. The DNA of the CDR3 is TGCGCCAGCAGCCCTTGGACAGGTTTCTCCTACGAGCAGTACTTC. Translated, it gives CASSPWTGFSYEQYF.

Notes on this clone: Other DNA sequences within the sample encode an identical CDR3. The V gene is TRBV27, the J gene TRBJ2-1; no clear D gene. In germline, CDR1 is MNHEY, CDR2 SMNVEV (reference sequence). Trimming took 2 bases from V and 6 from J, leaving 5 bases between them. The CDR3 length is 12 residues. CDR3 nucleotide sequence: TGTGCCAGCAGTTTACTGGGCAATGAGCAGTTCTTC. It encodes CASSLLGNEQFF.

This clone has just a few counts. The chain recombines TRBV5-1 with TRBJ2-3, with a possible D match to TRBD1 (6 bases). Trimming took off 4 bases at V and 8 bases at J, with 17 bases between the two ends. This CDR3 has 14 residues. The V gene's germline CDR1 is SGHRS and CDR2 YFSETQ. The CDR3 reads CASSPDSPGGTQYF. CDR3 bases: TGCGCCAGCAGCCCGGACAGCCCAGGAGGTACGCAGTATTTT.

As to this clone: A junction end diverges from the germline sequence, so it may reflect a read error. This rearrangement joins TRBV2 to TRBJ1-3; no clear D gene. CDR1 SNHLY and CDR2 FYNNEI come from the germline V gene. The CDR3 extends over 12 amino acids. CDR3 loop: CASTEDKNTIYF. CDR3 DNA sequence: TGTGCCAGCACTGAAGACAAAAACACCATATATTTT. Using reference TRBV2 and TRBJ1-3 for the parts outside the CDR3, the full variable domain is EPEVTQTPSHQVTQMGQEVILRCVPISNHLYFYWYRQILGQKVEFLVSFYNNEISEKSEIFDDQFSVERPDGSNFTLKIRSTKLEDSAMYFCASTEDKNTIYFGEGSWLTVV.